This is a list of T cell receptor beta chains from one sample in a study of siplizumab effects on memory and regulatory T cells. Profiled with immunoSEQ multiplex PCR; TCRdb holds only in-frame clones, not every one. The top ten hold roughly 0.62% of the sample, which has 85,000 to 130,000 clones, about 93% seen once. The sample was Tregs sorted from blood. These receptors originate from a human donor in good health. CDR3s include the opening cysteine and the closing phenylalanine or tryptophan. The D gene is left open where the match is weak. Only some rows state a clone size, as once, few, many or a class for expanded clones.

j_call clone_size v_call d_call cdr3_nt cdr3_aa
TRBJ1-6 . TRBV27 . TGTGCCAGCAGTTTATCGATGGAAAGCTCCTATAATTCACCCCTCCACTTT CASSLSMESSYNSPLHF
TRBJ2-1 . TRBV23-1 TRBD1 TGCGCCAGCGGGTGGACAGGGAAATACAATGAGCAGTTCTTC CASGWTGKYNEQFF
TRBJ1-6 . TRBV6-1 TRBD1 TGTGCCAGCGGAGCCGGGACAGTGAATTCACCCCTCCACTTT CASGAGTVNSPLHF
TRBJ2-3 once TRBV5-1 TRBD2 TGCGCCAGCAGCTACGGACTAGCGGACGGGGATACGCAGTATTTT CASSYGLADGDTQYF
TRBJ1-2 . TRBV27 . TGTGCCAGCAGCCCTAGTGTTGGGGGAGGTGGCTACACCTTC CASSPSVGGGGYTF
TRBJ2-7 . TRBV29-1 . TGCAGCGTTCTCCGCCGGGACTCCTTCGGGGGCGAGCAGTACTTC CSVLRRDSFGGEQYF
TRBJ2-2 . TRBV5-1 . TGCGCCAGCAGCTTGAGTGGGACCGGGGAGCTGTTTTTT CASSLSGTGELFF
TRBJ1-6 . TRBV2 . TGTGCCAGCCATGGTCAGGGACACAATTCACCCCTCCACTTT CASHGQGHNSPLHF
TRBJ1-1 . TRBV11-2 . TGTGCCAGCAGCTTAAGGAACACTGAAGCTTTCTTT CASSLRNTEAFF
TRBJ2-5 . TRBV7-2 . TGTGCCAGCAGCCAGAGCGCCATGGGAGAGACCCAGTACTTC CASSQSAMGETQYF
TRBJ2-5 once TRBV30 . TGTGCCTGGAGTCGGGAGACCCAGTACTTC CAWSRETQYF
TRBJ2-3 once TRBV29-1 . TGCAGCGTTCGTACTAGCAGCACAGATACGCAGTATTTT CSVRTSSTDTQYF
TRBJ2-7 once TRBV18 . TGTGCCAGCTCACTCGGCTACGAGCAGTACTTC CASSLGYEQYF
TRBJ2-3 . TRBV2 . TGTGCCAGCAAAACGGTCCTCCTTCCGGATACGCAGTATTTT CASKTVLLPDTQYF
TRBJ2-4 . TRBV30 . TGTGCCTGGAGCCGGTTAAAAAACATTCAGTACTTC CAWSRLKNIQYF
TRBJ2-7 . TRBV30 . TGTGCCTGGAGTGTCCCAGGGGAGCAGTACTTC CAWSVPGEQYF
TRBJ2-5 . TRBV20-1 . TGCAGTGCCGGGACTGCGGGGACCCAGTACTTC CSAGTAGTQYF
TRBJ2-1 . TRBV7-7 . TGTGCTAGCAGCCCGGGGGTGGAGGGGATCGAGCAGTTCTTC CASSPGVEGIEQFF
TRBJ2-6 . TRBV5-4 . TGTGCCAGCAGCTTGGCTCAGGGGCCCAACAACGTCCTGACTTTC CASSLAQGPNNVLTF
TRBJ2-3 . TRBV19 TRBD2 TGTGCCAGTAGTTCTAGCGGGGGGGCCGGGGATACGCAGTATTTT CASSSSGGAGDTQYF
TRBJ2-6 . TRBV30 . TGTGCCTCCGATCGGGGCTCTGGGGCCAACGTCCTGACTTTC CASDRGSGANVLTF
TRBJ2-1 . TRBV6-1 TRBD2 TGTGCCAGCAGTGCCCTAGCGGGGGGAAACAATGAGCAGTTCTTC CASSALAGGNNEQFF
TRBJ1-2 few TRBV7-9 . TGTGCCAGCAGCCGAGGGGAGAACTATGGCTACACCTTC CASSRGENYGYTF
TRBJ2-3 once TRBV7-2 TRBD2 TGTGCCAGCAGCTTAGCGGCTAGCGGGAGTGATACGCAGTATTTT CASSLAASGSDTQYF
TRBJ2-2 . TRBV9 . TGTGCCAGCAGCGCGGGCGGGGAGCTGTTTTTT CASSAGGELFF
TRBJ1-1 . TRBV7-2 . TGTGCCAGCAGCTTAGGAGGGTCCCCGGGGACTGAAGCTTTCTTT CASSLGGSPGTEAFF
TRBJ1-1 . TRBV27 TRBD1 TGTGCCAGCAGTTTACGTGGCCCAGGGGGCCCTGAAGCTTTCTTT CASSLRGPGGPEAFF
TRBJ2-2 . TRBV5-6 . TGTGCCAGCAGCTTGGTTCTGGGATTAGCCGGGGAGCTGTTTTTT CASSLVLGLAGELFF
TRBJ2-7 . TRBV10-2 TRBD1 TGCGCCAGCAGTAGTTGGGACAGACCCTACGAGCAGTACTTC CASSSWDRPYEQYF
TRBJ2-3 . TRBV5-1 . TGCGCCAGCAGCTTGGGGACGGCAGATACGCAGTATTTT CASSLGTADTQYF
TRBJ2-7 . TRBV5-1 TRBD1 TGCGCCAGCAGCCGGGGACAGGCCGCCTACGAGCAGTACTTC CASSRGQAAYEQYF
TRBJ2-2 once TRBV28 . TGTGCCAGCAGTCCGCCCACAGGGTTCACCGGGGAGCTGTTTTTT CASSPPTGFTGELFF
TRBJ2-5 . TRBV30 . TGTGCCTGGAGTGTCGGGGGAGTGGAGACCCAGTACTTC CAWSVGGVETQYF